One and the same sample provided the 27 T cell receptor beta chains below, sequenced in a study of human T cells and chemical hapten exposure. MiXCR, applied by TCRdb to the RACE reads, yields one record per CDR3 protein. The sample includes approximately 49,000 distinct CDR3 sequences, 9.3% of them seen just once. The time point: patch test 1, 2 weeks after DPC sensitization. Treatment of the sample: therapeutic diphenylcyclopropenone sensitization with weekly scalp DPC. The source was whole blood, collected in connection with sensitization to the hapten diphenylcyclopropenone (DPC). The source of these receptors is a woman aged 45-59 years with alopecia areata. Some clones in this sample may be carry-over from other donors' samples.

This clonotype was seen at least ten times. V and J are TRBV7-8 and TRBJ1-4; D remains ambiguous. CDR1 SGHVS and CDR2 FQNEAQ come from the germline V gene. Trimming took 2 bases from V and 6 from J, leaving 25 bases between them. The CDR3 runs 19 residues. For the CDR3, the DNA is TGTGCCAGCAGCTTATCCGAAAGTTGGCAGCTGATACGAGATGAAAAACTGTTTTTT. Protein sequence: CASSLSESWQLIRDEKLFF.

The chain recombines TRBV18 with TRBJ1-1; 7 positions agree with TRBD1. Per the germline V gene, CDR1 is KGHSH and CDR2 is LQKENI. Trimming removed 6 bases from V and 4 bases from J; junction bases left unmatched: 5. This CDR3 contains 13 residues. For the CDR3, the DNA is TGTGCCAGCTCGGAGGGACAGATCACTGAAGCTTTCTTT. The encoded protein is CASSEGQITEAFF.

This clonotype was seen ten or more times. The V and J genes are TRBV2 and TRBJ2-1; 11 positions agree with TRBD2. V shed 0 bases, J shed 7 bases, and the junction held 8 bases outside the gene matches. The germline CDR1 and CDR2 sequences are SNHLY and FYNNEI. CDR3 size: 17 residues. In DNA, the CDR3 is TGTGCCAGCAGTGAAGCGCTAGCGGGGGGTTCAGGGAATGAGCAGTTCTTC. Its translation: CASSEALAGGSGNEQFF.

This clonotype was detected ten times or more. The chain joins TRBV7-2 to TRBJ2-3; the D gene is possibly TRBD2 (6 bases). Between the trimmed V and J ends, which lost 5 bases and 5 bases, there was a span of 14 bases. The CDR3 sequence is 14 residues long. Germline lookup yields CDR1 SGHTA and CDR2 FQGNSA. The CDR3 nucleotides are TGTGCCAGCAGCCCGGAGCTAGCGAAAGATACGCAGTATTTT. This encodes CASSPELAKDTQYF.

This clonotype was counted many times. V gene TRBV18 combines with J gene TRBJ2-7; D gene uncertain. Looked up from germline, CDR1 is KGHSH and CDR2 is LQKENI. The CDR3 covers 16 residues. V lost 3 bases, J lost 2 bases, and 17 bases lay in between. CDR3 sequence (DNA): TGTGCCAGCTCACCCCCGAGAGCGTCAGGACCCTACGAGCAGTACTTC. It codes for CASSPPRASGPYEQYF.

This clonotype was recorded many times. J is TRBJ2-1 and V is TRBV11-3; D is ambiguous. With 5 bases removed from V and 4 bases from J, the gap between germline ends came to 9 bases. The CDR3 contains 13 residues. Germline V gene sequence: CDR1 SGHNT, CDR2 YENEEA. CDR3 coding DNA: TGTGCCAGCAGCCCGGGCCCGTACAATGAGCAGTTCTTC. Translation gives CASSPGPYNEQFF. Using reference TRBV11-3 and TRBJ2-1 for the parts outside the CDR3, the full variable domain is EAGVVQSPRYKIIEKKQPVAFWCNPISGHNTLYWYLQNLGQGPELLIRYENEEAVDDSQLPKDRFSAERLKGVDSTLKIQPAELGDSAVYLCASSPGPYNEQFFGPGTRLTVL.

There are many counts of this clonotype. The genes are TRBV9 and TRBJ2-2; maybe TRBD2 (5 bases). The V gene's germline CDR1 is SGDLS and CDR2 YYNGEE. The CDR3 runs 15 residues. Trimming left V 4 bases short and J 7 bases short, with 17 bases between. The CDR3 region is CASSPRGSGSGELFF. CDR3 DNA: TGTGCCAGCAGCCCGCGCGGGTCCGGCAGCGGGGAGCTGTTTTTT.

This clonotype was recorded at least ten times. The chain carries TRBV12-3 or TRBV12-4 and TRBJ2-5, with a tentative D call TRBD1 (5 bases). The V end was cut by 7 bases, the J end by 2 bases, with 20 bases between. CDR3 length equals 16 residues. The CDR3 region is CASTLSESGLQETQYF. The CDR3, as DNA: TGTGCCAGCACCCTTTCCGAATCAGGGTTACAAGAGACCCAGTACTTC.

This clonotype was counted a few times. This sequence joins TRBV4-1 and TRBJ1-4; possible D gene TRBD1, 5 bases. This CDR3 comprises 17 residues. Trimming cost V 3 bases and J 1 base, with 15 bases left between them. Germline values: CDR1 MGHRA, CDR2 YSYEKL. The CDR3 DNA reads as TGCGCCAGCAGCCAGGGACCGGGACTGCTAACTAATGAAAAACTGTTTTTT. Amino acids: CASSQGPGLLTNEKLFF.

In this sample, this clonotype turned up many times. The V and J genes are TRBV10-3 and TRBJ2-1; D uncertain. Germline assignment: CDR1 ENHRY and CDR2 SYGVKD. The CDR3 is made up of 14 amino acids. V was trimmed by 3 bases and J by 1 base, leaving 7 bases between them. The CDR3 protein is CAISEHRSYNEQFF. CDR3 in DNA: TGTGCCATCAGTGAACACAGATCCTACAATGAGCAGTTCTTC.

This clonotype was seen repeatedly, ten times or more. This chain connects TRBV20-1 to TRBJ1-6, with D perhaps matching TRBD1 (6 bases). In germline, CDR1 is DFQATT, CDR2 SNEGSKA (reference sequence). This CDR3 comprises 14 residues. V lost 3 bases and J 7 bases, leaving 13 bases between the germline ends. This CDR3 reads CSASHRVPNSPLHF. CDR3 sequence (DNA): TGCAGTGCTAGTCACAGGGTTCCCAATTCACCCCTCCACTTT.

This clonotype was detected many times. The CDR3 sequence is CASKDRQRMNTEAFF. In DNA form, the CDR3 reads TGTGCCAGCAAGGACAGGCAGAGAATGAACACTGAAGCTTTCTTT. The chain joins TRBV6-5 to TRBJ1-1, with 7 bases identical to TRBD1. CDR1 is MNHEY, CDR2 SVGAGI, per germline. This CDR3 has 15 amino acids. Trimming removed 7 bases from V and 0 bases from J; junction bases left unmatched: 8.

To note about this clonotype: The CDR3 does not end in the conserved phenylalanine or tryptophan, so this is likely a read error. The rearrangement uses TRBV3-1 and TRBJ2-5; D possibly corresponds to TRBD2 (6 bases). The CDR3 is 13 residues long. V was cut by 6 bases and J by 6 bases, with 14 bases left in between. Per the germline V gene, CDR1 is LGHDT and CDR2 is YNNKEL (reference sequence). The chain's CDR3 is CASRPAGSKTQYS. CDR3 nucleotide sequence: TGTGCCAGCAGACCGGCCGGGAGTAAGACCCAGTACTCC.

The sample holds a few counts of this clonotype. V usage is TRBV12-3 or TRBV12-4 and J usage is TRBJ2-1; D gene uncertain. The CDR3 has 14 amino acids. Trimming cost V 8 bases and J 0 bases, with 11 bases left between them. In DNA, the CDR3 is TGTGCCAGCGCATTGGGAAGCTCCTACAATGAGCAGTTCTTC. Translated: CASALGSSYNEQFF.

The genes are TRBV7-9 and TRBJ1-1, with unresolved D. This CDR3 comprises 15 residues. Germline-derived CDR1 and CDR2 are SEHNR and FQNEAQ (reference sequence). V lost 5 bases to trimming and J lost 0 bases, with 13 bases between them. The chain's CDR3 is CASSPDGLVNTEAFF. The CDR3 DNA sequence: TGTGCCAGCAGCCCCGATGGGCTCGTGAACACTGAAGCTTTCTTT.

This chain connects TRBV29-1 to TRBJ2-3, with D unclear. Trimming pared 6 bases from V and 0 bases from J, leaving 7 bases between. Per the germline V gene, CDR1 is SQVTM and CDR2 is ANQGSEA. The CDR3 contains 12 residues. The CDR3 spells CSVRVSTDTQYF. Here the CDR3 DNA reads TGCAGCGTAAGGGTTAGCACAGATACGCAGTATTTT.

This clonotype was counted between two and nine times. The chain recombines TRBV10-3 with TRBJ2-3, with a tentative D call TRBD2 (6 bases). Trimming shortened V by 11 bases and J by 2 bases, and 17 bases separated the two germline ends. Germline V gene lookup returns CDR1 ENHRY and CDR2 SYGVKD. The CDR3 sequence is 14 residues long. In DNA, the CDR3 is TGTGCCGTCAACTGGGACTTGAACACAGATACGCAGTATTTT. Protein product: CAVNWDLNTDTQYF.

This clonotype was recorded many times. This chain uses TRBV28 with TRBJ1-1; 11 bases line up with TRBD1. This CDR3 is 15 amino acids long. Germline V lookup: CDR1 MDHEN, CDR2 SYDVKM. Losses at the gene ends were 7 bases for V and 7 bases for J; bases not matched to a gene: 11. For the CDR3, the DNA is TGTGCCAGCACCGGACAGGGGGCTGGTGAAGGTGAAGCTTTCTTT. Protein: CASTGQGAGEGEAFF.

This clonotype was seen a few times. J is TRBJ1-5 and V is TRBV7-9, with D unresolved. The CDR3 length is 13 residues. Between the trimmed V and J ends, which lost 5 bases and 2 bases, there was a span of 7 bases. CDR1 SEHNR and CDR2 FQNEAQ come from the germline V gene (reference sequence). The CDR3 sequence is CASSPPGNQPQHF. In DNA, the CDR3 is TGTGCCAGCAGCCCCCCCGGCAATCAGCCCCAGCATTTT.

Many counts were recorded for this clonotype. The chain has TRBV18 and TRBJ2-1; the D gene is possibly TRBD1 (5 bases). Trimming pared 2 bases from V and 6 bases from J, leaving 11 bases between. Germline V gives CDR1 KGHSH, CDR2 LQKENI. The CDR3 has 14 residues. In DNA, the CDR3 is TGTGCCAGCTCACCAGGCGTAGGGGTCAATGAGCAGTTCTTC. Protein sequence: CASSPGVGVNEQFF.

The genes are TRBV9 and TRBJ1-5, with 8 bases matching TRBD1. The germline V gene encodes CDR1 SGDLS and CDR2 YYNGEE. V lost 3 bases to trimming and J lost 6 bases; unmatched junction nucleotides: 5. The CDR3 extends over 14 amino acids. CDR3 nucleotides: TGTGCCAGCAGCGAGGACAGGGTTGGTCAGCCCCAGCATTTT. Amino acids: CASSEDRVGQPQHF. The full variable domain, its missing parts supplied by reference TRBV9 and TRBJ1-5, is DSGVTQTPKHLITATGQRVTLRCSPRSGDLSVYWYQQSLDQGLQFLIQYYNGEERAKGNILERFSAQQFPDLHSELNLSSLELGDSALYFCASSEDRVGQPQHFGDGTRLSIL.

In nucleotides, the CDR3 is TGTGCCAGCAGGGACCCGACTAGCGGGAGAACAGATACGCAGTATTTT. Translation: CASRDPTSGRTDTQYF. This rearrangement joins TRBV2 to TRBJ2-3; 12 bases map to TRBD2. Losses at the gene ends were 6 bases for V and 3 bases for J; bases not matched to a gene: 7. Germline V CDR1 and CDR2: SNHLY, FYNNEI. The CDR3 extends over 16 amino acids.

This clonotype has just a few counts. The chain links TRBV28 to TRBJ2-7; TRBD1 agrees at 8 bases. The CDR3 loop spans 12 amino acids. Per germline, CDR1 MDHEN and CDR2 SYDVKM. The trim removed 6 bases at V and 9 bases at J, leaving 7 bases unmatched. The CDR3 sequence is CASRTPGGRQYF. The CDR3 DNA reads as TGTGCCAGCAGGACCCCAGGGGGCAGGCAGTACTTC.

This clonotype was detected a few times. The rearrangement links TRBV20-1 to TRBJ2-7; TRBD2 is a possible D gene (5 bases). Between the trimmed V and J ends, which lost 6 bases and 12 bases, there was a span of 21 bases. The CDR3 totals 12 residues. Germline-derived CDR1 and CDR2 are DFQATT and SNEGSKA (reference sequence). CDR3 bases: TGCAGTGCAGGCCCAAGGTTGGCGGGTGGGTACTTC. This encodes CSAGPRLAGGYF.

To note about this clonotype: A single base separates this from a much larger clone, so it may be a read error. CDR3 sequence (DNA): TGCAGTTCTAGAGTTGGGGGGATGAACACTGAAGCTTTCTTT. Translating gives CSSRVGGMNTEAFF. The V and J genes are TRBV20-1 and TRBJ1-1; D is perhaps TRBD1 (5 bases). This CDR3 spans 14 amino acids. The germline V gene has CDR1 DFQATT and CDR2 SNEGSKA (reference sequence).

This clonotype was counted between two and nine times. The chain links TRBV19 to TRBJ2-2; no firm D call. V was clipped by 8 bases and J by 4 bases, with 8 bases between them. This CDR3 has 12 residues. Germline V lookup: CDR1 LNHDA, CDR2 SQIVND (reference sequence). The CDR3 DNA follows: TGTGCCAGTTCCCACCCCACCGGGGAGCTGTTTTTT. Translation gives CASSHPTGELFF.

This clonotype was detected many times. The chain links TRBV5-6 to TRBJ2-7, with 7 positions matching TRBD1. J gave up 0 bases and V 7 bases, and 10 bases lay outside the gene matches. The CDR3 runs to 15 residues. CDR1 is SGHDT and CDR2 is YYEEEE in the germline V gene. The CDR3 is CASGSYRGRSYEQYF. The DNA for the CDR3 is TGTGCCAGCGGATCCTACAGGGGTCGCTCCTACGAGCAGTACTTC.